These T cell receptor beta chains were read from a single sample in a study of shared clonotypes between healthy human individuals. Sequencing used immunoSEQ multiplex PCR; TCRdb keeps in-frame clones, though not all of them. The sample includes about 2 million clones, about 95% seen only once; the top ten take roughly 1.1%. Material for sequencing was naive CD8+ T cells sorted from blood. Source of these receptors: a man younger than 35 in good health. The CDR3 runs from the conserved cysteine through the conserved F or W. A D gene is named only where the DNA matches it firmly. The size entry is marked missing in some rows and otherwise reads once, few, many or a size class.

v_call	j_call	d_call	clone_size	cdr3_aa	cdr3_nt
TRBV27	TRBJ2-7	TRBD1	NA	CASSLTGSYEQYF	TGTGCCAGCAGTTTGACAGGGTCTTACGAGCAGTACTTC
TRBV5-1	TRBJ2-1	NA	once	CASSQLRVLEISSYNEQFF	TGCGCCAGCAGCCAACTGAGGGTTCTTGAAATAAGCTCCTACAATGAGCAGTTCTTC
TRBV6-1	TRBJ2-7	NA	NA	CASSERWSRAGTYEQYF	TGTGCCAGCAGTGAAAGATGGTCGCGGGCGGGGACCTACGAGCAGTACTTC
TRBV5-1	TRBJ2-1	TRBD1	NA	CASSLYGTGVWNEQFF	TGCGCCAGCAGCTTATACGGGACAGGGGTGTGGAATGAGCAGTTCTTC
TRBV30	TRBJ1-1	NA	NA	CAWIPSPQVIGTEAFF	TGTGCCTGGATTCCGTCCCCACAGGTTATCGGCACTGAAGCTTTCTTT
TRBV10-2	TRBJ1-2	NA	NA	CASSEGSGHLYLYGYTF	TGCGCCAGCAGTGAAGGATCGGGACACCTGTACCTCTATGGCTACACCTTC
TRBV18	TRBJ1-6	NA	NA	CASSPRGQLTPGITSPLHF	TGTGCCAGCTCACCACGGGGCCAACTAACTCCAGGGATTACTTCACCCCTCCACTTT
TRBV6-5	TRBJ1-1	NA	NA	CASSSGGDHTEAFF	TGTGCCAGCAGTTCCGGGGGAGATCACACTGAAGCTTTCTTT
TRBV4-3	TRBJ2-7	NA	NA	CASSPGQGTTYEQYF	TGCGCCAGCAGCCCGGGCCAGGGGACAACCTACGAGCAGTACTTC
TRBV7-8	TRBJ2-3	TRBD1	NA	CASSLVAPGQGWGTDTQYF	TGTGCCAGCAGCTTAGTAGCCCCGGGACAGGGATGGGGTACAGATACGCAGTATTTT
TRBV5-8	TRBJ2-5	TRBD1	NA	CASSSWDSLQETQYF	TGTGCCAGCAGCTCTTGGGACAGCCTACAAGAGACCCAGTACTTC
TRBV4-2	TRBJ2-2	TRBD2	NA	CASSHDMRGTSGVAGELFF	TGTGCCAGCAGCCACGACATGAGGGGTACTAGCGGGGTGGCCGGGGAGCTGTTTTTT
TRBV7-2	TRBJ2-5	NA	NA	CASSFYRGGETQYF	TGTGCCAGCAGCTTCTACAGGGGAGGGGAGACCCAGTACTTC
TRBV27	TRBJ2-7	NA	NA	CASSLTGLAEQYF	TGTGCCAGCAGTCTCACAGGGTTGGCCGAGCAGTACTTC
TRBV7-9	TRBJ1-2	NA	once	CASTYDWGGSNYGYTF	TGTGCCAGCACCTACGACTGGGGAGGCAGTAACTATGGCTACACCTTC
TRBV28	TRBJ2-5	NA	once	CASSPIYQETQYF	TGTGCCAGCAGCCCCATCTACCAAGAGACCCAGTACTTC
TRBV28	TRBJ2-1	NA	NA	CASSFPVKGFTYNEQFF	TGTGCCAGCAGTTTTCCTGTCAAGGGGTTTACTTACAATGAGCAGTTCTTC
TRBV25-1	TRBJ1-2	NA	NA	CASSEYEGGESYGYTF	TGTGCCAGCAGTGAATACGAAGGGGGAGAGTCCTATGGCTACACCTTC
TRBV27	TRBJ2-6	NA	NA	CASSPTWGDGANVLTF	TGTGCCAGCAGTCCCACCTGGGGGGATGGGGCCAACGTCCTGACTTTC
TRBV4-1	TRBJ2-7	TRBD1	NA	CASSHSPGTGGFGEQYF	TGCGCCAGCAGCCATTCCCCCGGGACAGGGGGCTTCGGCGAGCAGTACTTC
TRBV30	TRBJ2-7	TRBD1	NA	CAWTGQVTYEQYF	TGTGCCTGGACGGGACAGGTGACCTACGAGCAGTACTTC
TRBV2	TRBJ2-1	TRBD2	NA	CASLGLAGVDEQFF	TGTGCCAGTCTAGGACTAGCGGGGGTGGATGAGCAGTTCTTC
TRBV11-2	TRBJ2-7	TRBD2	NA	CASSGTSGYYEQYF	TGTGCCAGCAGCGGGACTAGCGGGTACTACGAGCAGTACTTC
TRBV9	TRBJ2-3	TRBD1	NA	CASSVARDRAPSSTDTQYF	TGTGCCAGCAGCGTAGCTCGAGACAGGGCCCCGAGCTCCACAGATACGCAGTATTTT
TRBV7-9	TRBJ1-6	NA	NA	CASSLAVSSYNSPLHF	TGTGCCAGCAGCTTAGCGGTGAGCTCCTATAATTCACCCCTCCACTTT
TRBV9	TRBJ1-2	NA	NA	CASSPPPDGNYGYTF	TGTGCCAGCAGCCCTCCCCCGGACGGGAACTATGGCTACACCTTC
TRBV19	TRBJ2-2	NA	NA	CASSPRDIGELFF	TGTGCCAGTAGTCCCCGGGATATCGGGGAGCTGTTTTTT
TRBV7-2	TRBJ2-3	NA	NA	CASSLAFPDTQYF	TGTGCCAGCAGCTTAGCTTTCCCAGATACGCAGTATTTT
TRBV7-9	TRBJ2-2	NA	NA	CASVASGYLIGELFF	TGTGCCAGCGTGGCCTCGGGGTACTTGATAGGGGAGCTGTTTTTT
TRBV30	TRBJ1-1	NA	few	CAWNMNTEAFF	TGTGCCTGGAACATGAACACTGAAGCTTTCTTT
TRBV6-1	TRBJ1-1	NA	once	CASSESVGRFSDEEAFF	TGTGCCAGCAGTGAATCTGTGGGGCGTTTCAGCGATGAAGAAGCTTTCTTT
TRBV27	TRBJ1-4	TRBD1	NA	CASSLSPTGRDEKLFF	TGTGCCAGCAGTTTATCTCCGACAGGGAGGGATGAAAAACTGTTTTTT
TRBV30	TRBJ2-7	TRBD1	NA	CAWTTGGNEQYF	TGTGCCTGGACCACAGGGGGCAACGAGCAGTACTTC
TRBV5-1	TRBJ1-5	NA	NA	CASSLEGGHGNQPQHF	TGCGCCAGCAGCTTGGAAGGGGGGCACGGCAATCAGCCCCAGCATTTT
TRBV9	TRBJ2-7	TRBD2	NA	CASSVDPSGSIYEQYF	TGTGCCAGCAGCGTAGACCCTAGCGGGAGTATTTACGAGCAGTACTTC